The 19 T cell receptor beta chains below were found in one sample sequenced in a study of blood T cell repertoires in COVID-19. Repertoires were generated with immunoSEQ multiplex PCR, while TCRdb's copy carries only in-frame clones and drops some. The sample lists 32,000 or so clones; around 90% were seen once. The sequenced material came from peripheral blood. All receptors derive from a man aged 65 to 79 with acute or convalescent COVID-19.

This clone has ten or more counts. This rearrangement joins TRBV4-2 to TRBJ1-1; D is possibly TRBD1 (6 bases). V lost 5 bases and J 8 bases, leaving 15 bases between the germline ends. Germline V lookup: CDR1 LGHNA, CDR2 YNFKEQ. This CDR3 has 13 amino acids. As DNA, the CDR3 is TGTGCCAGCAGCACACCGCCGGGGACAGAAGCTTTCTTT. This sequence encodes CASSTPPGTEAFF.

The J gene is TRBJ2-1, the V gene TRBV27; a possible D gene is TRBD2 (5 bases). This CDR3 contains 11 residues. Germline V gives CDR1 MNHEY, CDR2 SMNVEV (reference sequence). V shed 3 bases and J shed 10 bases, with 7 bases lying between them. The chain's CDR3 is CASSLRREQFF. In DNA form, the CDR3 reads TGTGCCAGCAGTTTGAGGAGGGAGCAGTTCTTC.

The chain has TRBV27 and TRBJ1-1; D gene unclear. The CDR3 loop spans 16 amino acids. The germline gives CDR1 MNHEY, CDR2 SMNVEV (reference sequence). V lost 6 bases to trimming and J lost 0 bases, with 17 bases between them. CDR3 in amino acids: CASSSIITRVNTEAFF. CDR3 coding DNA: TGTGCCAGCAGCTCCATCATCACCCGGGTGAACACTGAAGCTTTCTTT.

This chain joins TRBV4-3 and TRBJ2-6; the match to TRBD1 covers 7 bases. From germline, CDR1 is LGHNA and CDR2 YSLEER. The CDR3 consists of 16 residues. With 9 bases clipped from V and 0 bases from J, the junction kept 8 bases outside the gene matches. As DNA, the CDR3 is TGCGCCAGTTCTGGACAGGCGTTCTCTGGGGCCAACGTCCTGACTTTC. Translating it yields CASSGQAFSGANVLTF.

The chain combines TRBV20-1 with TRBJ2-5, with D maybe TRBD2 (7 bases). In germline, CDR1 is DFQATT, CDR2 SNEGSKA (reference sequence). The CDR3 is 16 amino acids. V gave up 3 bases and J gave up 0 bases, with 17 bases separating them. CDR3 protein: CSASRGRGRYQETQYF. In DNA form, the CDR3 reads TGCAGTGCTAGTCGAGGGAGGGGGAGGTACCAAGAGACCCAGTACTTC.

This chain uses TRBV27 with TRBJ1-5, with 10 bases lining up with TRBD1. The J segment lost 6 bases and the V segment lost 1 base, leaving 3 bases of the junction unmatched. The CDR3 consists of 15 residues. Per germline, CDR1 MNHEY and CDR2 SMNVEV (reference sequence). This CDR3 is CASSLWGQGTQPQHF. The CDR3, as DNA: TGTGCCAGCAGTTTATGGGGACAGGGGACTCAGCCCCAGCATTTT.

The J gene is TRBJ1-2, the V gene TRBV25-1; D gene ambiguous. The CDR3 length is 12 residues. V gave up 7 bases and J gave up 3 bases, with 9 bases separating them. Germline V gene data show CDR1 as MGHDK and CDR2 as SYGVNS. The CDR3: CASTGVDYGYTF. For the CDR3, the DNA is TGTGCCAGCACCGGGGTAGACTATGGCTACACCTTC.

The V call is TRBV6-6, the J call TRBJ2-7; TRBD1 matches 7 bases. The J segment lost 6 bases and the V segment lost 2 bases, leaving 13 bases of the junction unmatched. This CDR3 is built from 16 residues. CDR1 and CDR2 from the germline V gene are MNHNY and SVGAGI (reference sequence). CDR3 bases: TGTGCCAGCAGTTACGGTGGGACAGCGAGCCCGCCCGAGCAGTACTTC. Its translation is CASSYGGTASPPEQYF.

CDR3 sequence (DNA): TGTGCCTGGAGTGTATTGGGCAGGGGTTACACTGAAGCTTTCTTT. Translation: CAWSVLGRGYTEAFF. The chain recombines TRBV30 with TRBJ1-1; tentatively, D is TRBD1 (6 bases). Germline-derived CDR1 and CDR2 are GTSNPN and SVGIG (reference sequence). V was shortened by 0 bases and J by 3 bases, with 14 bases between the two germline ends. CDR3 length: 15 amino acids.

The chain combines TRBV7-2 with TRBJ2-5; D uncertain. CDR3 size: 17 residues. Germline CDR1 SGHTA, CDR2 FQGNSA. Trimming removed 1 base at V and 5 bases at J, with 20 bases between. The CDR3 sequence is CASSLGLRVSLKETQYF. The CDR3 nucleotides are TGTGCCAGCAGCTTAGGGTTACGGGTTAGCCTCAAGGAGACCCAGTACTTC.

The chain combines TRBV19 with TRBJ1-4, with 9 bases lining up with TRBD1. Germline V gene lookup returns CDR1 LNHDA and CDR2 SQIVND (reference sequence). CDR3 length equals 14 residues. J gave up 6 bases and V 4 bases, and 3 bases lay outside the gene matches. The DNA of the CDR3 is TGTGCCAGTAGTAGGACAGGGGCCGATGAAAAACTGTTTTTT. Its protein product is CASSRTGADEKLFF.

This clone was counted only a few times. V is TRBV6-2 or TRBV6-3 and J is TRBJ1-2, with D unclear. CDR1 and CDR2 (germline): MNHEY, SVGEGT. The CDR3 has 13 residues. Trimming took 2 bases from V and 8 from J, leaving 12 bases between them. DNA for the CDR3: TGTGCCAGCAGTTACCCGGAGGGAACCGGCTACACCTTC. It encodes CASSYPEGTGYTF.

J is TRBJ2-4 and V is TRBV5-8; possible D gene TRBD2, 6 bases. Germline V gives CDR1 SGHTS, CDR2 YDEGEE. The CDR3 runs to 16 residues. Trimming took 0 bases from V and 0 from J, leaving 10 bases between them. Here the CDR3 DNA reads TGTGCCAGCAGCTTGGTGCCGGGAGTAGCCAAAAACATTCAGTACTTC. Translating it yields CASSLVPGVAKNIQYF.

J is TRBJ1-1 and V is TRBV27; D unclear. CDR3 length equals 14 residues. The V and J ends lost 7 bases and 1 base respectively, with 13 bases between them. From germline, CDR1 is MNHEY and CDR2 SMNVEV (reference sequence). Here the CDR3 DNA reads TGTGCCAGCAAATGGGAGGCCGCGAACACTGAAGCTTTCTTT. It yields the protein CASKWEAANTEAFF.

In its sample, this clone was seen a few times. The chain employs TRBV5-1 and TRBJ2-1, with no clear D. Trimming pared 2 bases from V and 5 bases from J, leaving 5 bases between. The CDR3 contains 12 residues. Germline V gives CDR1 SGHRS, CDR2 YFSETQ. In DNA, the CDR3 is TGCGCCAGCAGCTTCCTAGACAATGAGCAGTTCTTC. Its translation is CASSFLDNEQFF.

The rearrangement joins TRBV28 to TRBJ1-4; 8 bases align to TRBD1. The length of the CDR3 is 15 residues. Germline V CDR1 and CDR2: MDHEN, SYDVKM. Trimming removed 5 bases from V and 8 bases from J; junction bases left unmatched: 10. CDR3: CASSLRTGLREKLFF. Here the CDR3 DNA reads TGTGCCAGCAGTCTAAGGACAGGGCTTCGAGAAAAACTGTTTTTT.

The chain is built from TRBV5-8 and TRBJ1-1; 7 nucleotides line up with TRBD1. V lost 7 bases to trimming and J lost 3 bases; unmatched junction nucleotides: 9. Germline CDR1 is SGHTS and CDR2 is YDEGEE. CDR3 length: 14 amino acids. CDR3: CASWDPGTDTEAFF. CDR3 DNA: TGTGCCAGCTGGGATCCCGGGACAGACACTGAAGCTTTCTTT.

CDR3 sequence: CASSPLGRGGEKLFF. The CDR3 DNA reads as TGTGCCAGCAGCCCCTTAGGGAGGGGGGGCGAAAAACTGTTTTTT. This chain connects TRBV6-5 to TRBJ1-4, with D tentatively TRBD1 (6 bases). The germline V gene encodes CDR1 MNHEY and CDR2 SVGAGI. CDR3 length equals 15 residues. With 6 bases removed from V and 8 bases from J, the gap between germline ends came to 19 bases.

The V and J genes are TRBV6-1 and TRBJ2-7; D possibly corresponds to TRBD1 (5 bases). V lost 1 base and J 2 bases, leaving 9 bases between the germline ends. The CDR3 totals 14 residues. Germline lookup yields CDR1 MNHNS and CDR2 SASEGT. CDR3 sequence reads: CASSEEAQAYEQYF. In DNA form, the CDR3 reads TGTGCCAGCAGTGAAGAGGCACAGGCCTACGAGCAGTACTTC.